This is a list of T cell receptor beta chains from one sample in a study of breast tumors, draining lymph nodes, adjacent tissues. TCRdb re-called the multiplex PCR reads through MiXCR, storing one row per CDR3 protein. The sample has fewer than 200,000 distinct CDR3 sequences, about 30% seen once; the top ten hold less than 4%. Sequences were obtained from axillary lymph node tissue. These receptors were obtained from a female donor with breast cancer. Some clones in this sample may be carry-over from other donors' samples. The conserved cysteine and the conserved F or W are not part of the CDR3 here.

cdr3_aa	v_call	j_call
ASSQGIEAF	TRBV4-1	TRBJ1-1
ASRDSDIQPQH	TRBV25-1	TRBJ1-5
ASSGTGGRGGYT	TRBV2	TRBJ1-2
ASSRIAGGFEAQY	TRBV3-1	TRBJ2-5
ASSITSGYEQY	TRBV12-3/TRBV12-4	TRBJ2-7
ASSLERGTSGANVLT	TRBV11-2	TRBJ2-6
ATSDWDSGNQPQH	TRBV24-1	TRBJ1-5
SANTIRGTAFSGRAYNEQF	TRBV20-1	TRBJ2-1
SARVGSRGIDEQF	TRBV20-1	TRBJ2-1
AWRTRVGLGGNTIY	TRBV30	TRBJ1-3
AASDSRGRVGEQY	TRBV24-1	TRBJ2-7
ASSQDPGAGTSGTYEQY	TRBV3-1	TRBJ2-7
ASSEQGFNEQF	TRBV2	TRBJ2-1
ASSRFDRDTDTQY	TRBV4-3	TRBJ2-3
ASSQERGGGGYGYT	TRBV4-3	TRBJ1-2
ASGTAHSNQPQY	TRBV28	TRBJ2-5
SARSGGFDSGANVLT	TRBV20-1	TRBJ2-6
ASRGRVNTGELF	TRBV27	TRBJ2-2
ASGLRQGNNEQS	TRBV9	TRBJ2-1
ASSLVFWAFSDEKLF	TRBV5-5	TRBJ1-4
ASSVEGGTEPQH	TRBV9	TRBJ1-5
ASSRDEQY	TRBV2	TRBJ2-7
ASGESGGRSNQPQH	TRBV9	TRBJ1-5
SARGRGSSETQY	TRBV20-1	TRBJ2-5
ATSDSAGGAPTSGRSCNEQF	TRBV24-1	TRBJ2-1
ASSLLGGSNQPQH	TRBV28	TRBJ1-5
ASSDGDPPLPS	TRBV6-6	TRBJ2-7
ASSPSSYNSPLH	TRBV7-9	TRBJ1-6
SASPGTDINQPQH	TRBV20-1	TRBJ1-5
ASSPGGDEQY	TRBV7-9	TRBJ2-7
ASSFFSAGTGEAF	TRBV28	TRBJ1-1
ASSIAEGHADTQY	TRBV19	TRBJ2-3
ASRRTGSGNTIY	TRBV6-5	TRBJ1-3
ASSLVAGAETQY	TRBV9	TRBJ2-5
ASSPQNNEQF	TRBV9	TRBJ2-1
ASKRGNTEAF	TRBV27	TRBJ1-1
ATSDLHIAGEQL	TRBV24-1	TRBJ2-1
ASSLDSGGTEAL	TRBV11-1	TRBJ1-1
ASSYQGRGIARGYT	TRBV6-2/TRBV6-3	TRBJ1-2
ASSALAGGPGNEQF	TRBV5-1	TRBJ2-1